Below are 14 T cell receptor beta chains sequenced from a single sample in a study of T cell changes during pregnancy in multiple sclerosis (dated by TCRdb to between 2019 and 2020). The library relied on the immunoSEQ multiplex PCR assay. Entries here come from immuneACCESS through TCRdb and include only in-frame sequences with V and J called. Some clones fail to appear in such tables; in the studies checked, an unresolved V gene covers under half of the shortfall, and the cause of the remainder is unknown. The sample records 90,000 or so clones, 80% to 95% of which are singletons. The ten largest account for approximately 1.5% of the sample. The sequencing here drew on peripheral blood, taken in the first trimester of pregnancy. These receptors came from a female donor with multiple sclerosis, enrolled in a pregnancy study.

This CDR3 is CASSLALAGVGPDTGELFF. The CDR3 DNA follows: TGTGCCAGCAGCTTAGCGCTAGCGGGGGTCGGCCCCGACACCGGGGAGCTGTTTTTT. The chain has TRBV11-3 and TRBJ2-2; TRBD2 matches 10 bases. The CDR3 is 19 residues long. The V and J ends lost 1 base and 3 bases, in that order; junction bases with no gene match: 11. Per the germline V gene, CDR1 is SGHNT and CDR2 is YENEEA.

The table lists this clone with a few counts. This sequence joins TRBV7-9 and TRBJ2-5; no firm D call. The CDR3 runs 14 residues. Germline V lookup: CDR1 SEHNR, CDR2 FQNEAQ (reference sequence). V lost 1 base to trimming and J lost 1 base, with 7 bases between them. The CDR3, as DNA: TGTGCCAGCAGCTTAGGACAAAGCCAAGAGACCCAGTACTTC. It specifies CASSLGQSQETQYF. The variable domain in full, completed from reference TRBV7-9 and TRBJ2-5, reads DTGVSQNPRHKITKRGQNVTFRCDPISEHNRLYWYRQTLGQGPEFLTYFQNEAQLEKSRLLSDRFSAERPKGSFSTLEIQRTEQGDSAMYLCASSLGQSQETQYFGPGTRLLVL.

This chain joins TRBV30 and TRBJ2-1; the match to TRBD1 covers 9 bases. Germline V gene sequence: CDR1 GTSNPN, CDR2 SVGIG (reference sequence). J lost 7 bases, V lost 4 bases, and 11 bases had no gene match. The CDR3 runs 15 residues. CDR3 DNA: TGTGCCTGGAAGCAGGGCACAGGGGGCGAGAATGAGCAGTTCTTC. Protein product: CAWKQGTGGENEQFF.

The chain recombines TRBV7-3 with TRBJ1-1, with D hard to call. Trimming shortened V by 1 base and J by 0 bases, and 6 bases separated the two germline ends. This CDR3 spans 14 amino acids. Germline CDR1 SGHTA, CDR2 FQGTGA. This chain's CDR3 is CASSLRAVNTEAFF. CDR3 coding DNA: TGTGCCAGCAGCTTAAGGGCAGTGAACACTGAAGCTTTCTTT.

This chain links TRBV29-1 with TRBJ2-7; 11 bases map to TRBD1. Trimming took 2 bases from V and 0 from J; bases not matched to a gene: 6. The germline gives CDR1 SQVTM, CDR2 ANQGSEA. The CDR3 has 16 residues. CDR3 coding DNA: TGCAGCGTTGAATTACAGGACAGGGGGCACTCCTACGAGCAGTACTTC. Its translation: CSVELQDRGHSYEQYF.

The chain has TRBV7-9 and TRBJ2-7, with a weak D call TRBD1 (7 bases). There are 13 residues in the CDR3. Germline CDR1 is SEHNR and CDR2 is FQNEAQ (reference sequence). The V gene lost 1 base and the J gene lost 7 bases, with 11 bases spanning the gap. This CDR3 reads CASSLEGAGEQYF. The CDR3 nucleotides are TGTGCCAGCAGCTTAGAGGGGGCGGGAGAGCAGTACTTC.

This clone was recorded once. The CDR3 loop is CASSQSGTDSDEQFF. The CDR3 bases are TGCGCCAGCAGCCAATCCGGGACAGATTCCGATGAGCAGTTCTTC. V is TRBV4-3 and J is TRBJ2-1; 7 nucleotides agree with TRBD1. V shed 2 bases, J shed 8 bases, and the junction held 9 bases outside the gene matches. The CDR3 covers 15 residues. The germline V gene encodes CDR1 LGHNA and CDR2 YSLEER.

The chain is built from TRBV11-3 and TRBJ2-1, with 11 nucleotides matching TRBD2. V dropped 8 bases and J dropped 6; count of bases not matched to a gene: 0. CDR3 length: 12 amino acids. Germline CDR1 reads SGHNT; CDR2 reads YENEEA. The CDR3 nucleotides are TGTGCCAGCGGACTAGCGGGCAATGAGCAGTTCTTC. The encoded protein is CASGLAGNEQFF.

The chain carries TRBV6-5 and TRBJ2-1; 13 bases fit TRBD2. This CDR3 region has 15 residues. Germline values: CDR1 MNHEY, CDR2 SVGAGI. Unmatched junction bases numbered 5, after V lost 5 bases and J lost 7 bases. The CDR3 is CASSKGLAGRNEQFF. The DNA of the CDR3 is TGTGCCAGCAGTAAGGGACTAGCGGGACGGAATGAGCAGTTCTTC.

The chain has TRBV7-9 and TRBJ2-5; the match to TRBD1 covers 10 bases. Trimming cost V 1 base and J 5 bases; bases outside gene matches: 13. The CDR3 has 18 amino acids. CDR1 SEHNR and CDR2 FQNEAQ come from the germline V gene (reference sequence). The CDR3 region has the DNA TGTGCCAGCAGCTTAGTCTGGGCCCGGGACAGGGGCAGTGAGACCCAGTACTTC. Amino acid sequence: CASSLVWARDRGSETQYF. The whole variable domain, remainder taken from reference TRBV7-9 and TRBJ2-5, is DTGVSQNPRHKITKRGQNVTFRCDPISEHNRLYWYRQTLGQGPEFLTYFQNEAQLEKSRLLSDRFSAERPKGSFSTLEIQRTEQGDSAMYLCASSLVWARDRGSETQYFGPGTRLLVL.

V and J are TRBV5-1 and TRBJ2-5; the D gene is possibly TRBD1 (6 bases). The CDR3 has 14 residues. The V end lost 8 bases, the J end lost 1 base, and 15 bases lay between the germline ends. Germline loops: CDR1 SGHRS, CDR2 YFSETQ. The CDR3 reads CASHFQGRQETQYF. CDR3 DNA: TGCGCCAGTCACTTCCAGGGGCGCCAAGAGACCCAGTACTTC.

The chain carries TRBV5-6 and TRBJ2-7; D is undetermined. Germline CDR1 reads SGHDT; CDR2 reads YYEEEE. The V gene lost 4 bases and the J gene lost 1 base, with 3 bases spanning the gap. This CDR3 region has 11 residues. In DNA, the CDR3 is TGTGCCAGCAGCACTTCCTACGAGCAGTACTTC. It specifies CASSTSYEQYF.

The gene calls are TRBV9 and TRBJ1-1, with 9 bases identical to TRBD1. The V segment lost 3 bases and the J segment 6 bases; nucleotides outside the gene matches: 12. The length of the CDR3 is 16 residues. CDR1 SGDLS and CDR2 YYNGEE come from the germline V gene. The DNA of the CDR3 is TGTGCCAGCAGCGCGGGCCCTAACAGGGGGCAAGCTGAAGCTTTCTTT. Its protein product is CASSAGPNRGQAEAFF.

The chain carries TRBV5-4 and TRBJ1-1; D may be TRBD1 (6 bases). The CDR3 runs 14 residues. V lost 3 bases and J lost 8, with 17 bases in between. Germline CDR1 reads SGHNT; CDR2 reads YYREEE (reference sequence). In DNA form, the CDR3 reads TGTGCCAGCAGCTCGACAGGAGCTGGTGAGGAAGCTTTCTTT. Protein product: CASSSTGAGEEAFF.